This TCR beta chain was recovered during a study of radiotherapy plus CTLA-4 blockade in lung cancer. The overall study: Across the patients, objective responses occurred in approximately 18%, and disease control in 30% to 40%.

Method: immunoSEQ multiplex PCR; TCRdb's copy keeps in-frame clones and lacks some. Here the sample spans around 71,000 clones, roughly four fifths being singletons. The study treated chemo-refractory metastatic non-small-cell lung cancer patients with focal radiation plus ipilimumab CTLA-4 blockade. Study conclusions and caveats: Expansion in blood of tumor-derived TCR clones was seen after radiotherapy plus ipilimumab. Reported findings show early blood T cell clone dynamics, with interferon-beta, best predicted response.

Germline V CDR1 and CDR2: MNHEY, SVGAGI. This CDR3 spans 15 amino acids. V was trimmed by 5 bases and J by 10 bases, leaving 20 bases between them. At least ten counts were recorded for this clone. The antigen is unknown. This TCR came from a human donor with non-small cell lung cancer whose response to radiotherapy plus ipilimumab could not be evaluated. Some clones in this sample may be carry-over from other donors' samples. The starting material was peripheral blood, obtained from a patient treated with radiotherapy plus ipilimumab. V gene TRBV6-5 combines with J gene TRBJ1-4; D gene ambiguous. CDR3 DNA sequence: TGTGCCAGCAGTCCCTCGATGACGGGAGAGGGAAAACTGTTTTTT. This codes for CASSPSMTGEGKLFF.